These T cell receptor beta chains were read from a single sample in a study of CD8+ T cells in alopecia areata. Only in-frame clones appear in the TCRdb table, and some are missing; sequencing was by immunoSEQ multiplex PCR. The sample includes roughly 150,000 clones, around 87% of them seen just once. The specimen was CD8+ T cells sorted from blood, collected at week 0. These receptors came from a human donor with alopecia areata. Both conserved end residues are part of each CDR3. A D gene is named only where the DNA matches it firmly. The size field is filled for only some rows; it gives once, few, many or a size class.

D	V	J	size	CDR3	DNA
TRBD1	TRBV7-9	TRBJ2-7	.	CASSPGTGGLEQYF	TGTGCCAGCAGCCCCGGGACAGGGGGCCTCGAGCAGTACTTC
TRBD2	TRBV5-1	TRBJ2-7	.	CASRTTSGTYEQYF	TGCGCCAGCCGAACGACTAGCGGCACCTACGAGCAGTACTTC
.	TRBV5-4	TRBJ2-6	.	CASSLVGAANVLTF	TGTGCCAGCAGTTTAGTTGGGGCTGCCAACGTCCTGACTTTC
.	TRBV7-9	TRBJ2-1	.	CASSLVAGIYNEQFF	TGTGCCAGCAGCTTAGTCGCCGGGATTTACAATGAGCAGTTCTTC
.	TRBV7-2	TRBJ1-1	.	CASSLTENTEAFF	TGTGCCAGCAGCTTGACAGAGAACACTGAAGCTTTCTTT
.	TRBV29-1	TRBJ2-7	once	CSVYFVDTTSYEQYF	TGCAGCGTTTACTTCGTCGACACGACCTCCTACGAGCAGTACTTC
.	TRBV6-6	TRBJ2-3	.	CASSYSSTDTQYF	TGTGCCAGCAGTTACTCCAGCACAGATACGCAGTATTTT
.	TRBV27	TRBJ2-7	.	CASSGGWGGYEQYF	TGTGCCAGCAGTGGGGGGTGGGGAGGCTACGAGCAGTACTTC
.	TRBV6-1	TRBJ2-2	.	CASSERRTGTGELFF	TGTGCCAGCAGCGAGAGACGAACAGGGACCGGGGAGCTGTTTTTT
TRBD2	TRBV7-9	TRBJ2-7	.	CASSLVAGINEQYF	TGTGCCAGCAGCTTAGTAGCGGGAATTAACGAGCAGTACTTC
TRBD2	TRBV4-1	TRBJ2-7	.	CASSQRTSGYEQYF	TGCGCCAGCAGCCAGAGGACTAGCGGGTACGAGCAGTACTTC
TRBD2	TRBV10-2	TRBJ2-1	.	CASRESGGSSYNEQFF	TGCGCCAGCAGGGAAAGCGGGGGAAGCTCCTACAATGAGCAGTTCTTC
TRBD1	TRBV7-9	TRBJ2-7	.	CASIPPQGARGEQYF	TGTGCCAGCATCCCGCCGCAGGGGGCTCGGGGCGAGCAGTACTTC
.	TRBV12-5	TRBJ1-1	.	CASGYSPGAEAFF	TGTGCTAGTGGTTATTCCCCGGGGGCTGAAGCTTTCTTT
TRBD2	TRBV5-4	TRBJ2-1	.	CASSATRLAGKDEQFF	TGTGCCAGCAGCGCGACCCGACTAGCGGGGAAGGATGAGCAGTTCTTC
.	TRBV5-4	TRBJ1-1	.	CASSSRLDTEAFF	TGTGCCAGCAGCTCAAGGTTGGACACTGAAGCTTTCTTT
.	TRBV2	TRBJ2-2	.	CASSPGPTNTGELFF	TGTGCCAGCAGTCCCGGGCCTACGAACACCGGGGAGCTGTTTTTT
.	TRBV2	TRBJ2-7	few	CASIVRNEQYF	TGTGCCAGTATAGTCAGGAACGAGCAGTACTTC
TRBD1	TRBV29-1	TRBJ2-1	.	CSVEGQDRGSTVEQFF	TGCAGCGTTGAAGGCCAGGACAGGGGCTCTACAGTTGAGCAGTTCTTC
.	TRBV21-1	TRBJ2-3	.	CASSATPGQGTSTDTQYF	TGTGCCAGCAGCGCGACACCGGGACAGGGGACTAGCACAGATACGCAGTATTTT
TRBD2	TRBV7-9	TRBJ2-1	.	CASSYASAGVMYNEQFF	TGTGCCAGCAGCTATGCGTCGGCGGGGGTGATGTACAATGAGCAGTTCTTC
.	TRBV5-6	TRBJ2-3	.	CASSPPTPTGRGDTQYF	TGTGCCAGCAGCCCGCCCACACCGACAGGGAGGGGAGATACGCAGTATTTT
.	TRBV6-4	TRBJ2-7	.	CASSVTPGTYEQYF	TGTGCCAGCAGTGTTACGCCAGGAACCTACGAGCAGTACTTC
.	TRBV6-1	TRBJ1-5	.	CASTLEWGPDQPQHF	TGTGCCAGCACCTTGGAATGGGGGCCCGATCAGCCCCAGCATTTT
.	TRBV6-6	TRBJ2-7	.	CASSYKETYEQYF	TGTGCCAGCAGTTACAAGGAAACCTACGAGCAGTACTTC
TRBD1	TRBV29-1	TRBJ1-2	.	CSVGHTGDGGYTF	TGCAGCGTTGGCCACACAGGGGACGGTGGCTACACCTTC
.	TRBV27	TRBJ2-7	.	CASSFSTGTLTYEQYF	TGTGCCAGCAGTTTTTCCACCGGGACACTTACCTACGAGCAGTACTTC
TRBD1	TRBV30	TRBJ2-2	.	CAWSTGTANTGELFF	TGTGCCTGGAGTACCGGGACAGCGAACACCGGGGAGCTGTTTTTT
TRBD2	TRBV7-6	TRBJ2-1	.	CASSRTSGSVSYNEQFF	TGTGCCAGCAGCCGCACTAGCGGGAGTGTATCTTACAATGAGCAGTTCTTC
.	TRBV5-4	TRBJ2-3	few	CASSRLDGGASTDTQYF	TGTGCCAGCAGCCGATTAGACGGGGGAGCTAGCACAGATACGCAGTATTTT
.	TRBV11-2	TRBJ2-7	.	CASRVVQGEQYF	TGTGCCAGCAGGGTGGTCCAGGGGGAGCAGTACTTC
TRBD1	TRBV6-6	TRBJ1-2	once	CASSHEDREGNGYTF	TGTGCCAGCAGTCACGAGGACAGGGAGGGCAATGGCTACACCTTC
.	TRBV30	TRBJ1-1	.	CAWSFVDSLNTEAFF	TGTGCCTGGAGTTTTGTCGACAGCTTGAACACTGAAGCTTTCTTT
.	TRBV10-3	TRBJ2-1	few	CAISESGDEQFF	TGTGCCATCAGTGAGTCGGGGGATGAGCAGTTCTTC
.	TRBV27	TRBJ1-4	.	CASSYGSPNEKLFF	TGTGCCAGCAGTTATGGTTCCCCTAATGAAAAACTGTTTTTT
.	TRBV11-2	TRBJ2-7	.	CASSLGIGQSYSYEQYF	TGTGCCAGCAGCTTAGGAATCGGACAGAGTTACAGCTACGAGCAGTACTTC
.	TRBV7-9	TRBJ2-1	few	CASSGWGSTYNEQFF	TGTGCCAGCAGCGGGTGGGGCTCAACCTACAATGAGCAGTTCTTC
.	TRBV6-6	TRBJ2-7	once	CASNPSTVPYEQYF	TGTGCCAGCAACCCGTCGACAGTTCCCTACGAGCAGTACTTC
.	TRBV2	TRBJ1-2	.	CASSERGNYGYTF	TGTGCCAGCAGTGAGAGGGGTAACTATGGCTACACCTTC
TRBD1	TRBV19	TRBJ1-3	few	CASINGQALSGNTIYF	TGTGCCAGTATTAACGGACAGGCTCTCTCTGGAAACACCATATATTTT
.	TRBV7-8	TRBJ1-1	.	CASSFGLDMNTEAFF	TGTGCCAGCAGCTTCGGCCTTGATATGAACACTGAAGCTTTCTTT
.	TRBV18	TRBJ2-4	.	CASSPLSGENIQYF	TGTGCCAGCTCACCACTATCGGGGGAAAACATTCAGTACTTC
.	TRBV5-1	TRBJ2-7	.	CASSLVLGRTYEQYF	TGCGCCAGCAGCTTGGTTTTGGGCCGAACCTACGAGCAGTACTTC
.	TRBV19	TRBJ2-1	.	CASSMAFGSSYNEQFF	TGTGCCAGTAGTATGGCCTTCGGGAGCTCCTACAATGAGCAGTTCTTC
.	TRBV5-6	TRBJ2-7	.	CASSLGGTQLSYEQYF	TGTGCCAGCAGCTTGGGGGGGACACAGCTCTCCTACGAGCAGTACTTC
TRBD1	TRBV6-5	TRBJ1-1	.	CASSHRGYTEAFF	TGTGCCAGCAGTCACAGGGGCTACACTGAAGCTTTCTTT